The clone carrying this T cell receptor beta chain was picked up a small number of times. This entry comes from a study of PD-L1 blockade in urothelial cancer. At the level of the study: About 90% of the roughly 29 patients were men who had bladder-origin urothelial cancer. Typically, measured as a median, blood samples had about 140,000 T cells.

Time point here: pretreatment peripheral blood. The protocol was immunoSEQ multiplex PCR, while the TCRdb copy is restricted to in-frame clones and leaves out a portion. Here the sample spans 90,000 or so clones, 90% being singletons. Germline V gene data show CDR1 as SGHTA and CDR2 as FQGNSA. The CDR3 is 12 amino acids. V was pared by 5 bases and J by 3 bases, with 8 bases between. This clonotype was obtained from a man aged 55-75 years with urothelial cancer. The chain employs TRBV7-2 and TRBJ2-7; no firm D call. Sample: PBMCs, taken around atezolizumab (anti-PD-L1) treatment. The CDR3 nucleotides are TGTGCCAGCAGCCGAGCCCGCTACGAGCAGTACTTC. Residues: CASSRARYEQYF.